Below are 2 T cell receptor beta chains sequenced from a single sample in a study of blood T cell repertoires in COVID-19. Sequenced by immunoSEQ multiplex PCR; TCRdb stores in-frame clones only, minus some. The sample holds approximately 100,000 clones, over 75% seen once. The sequencing input was peripheral blood. Receptors originate from a woman aged 60-70 years with acute or convalescent COVID-19.

This chain links TRBV24-1 with TRBJ2-1, with 12 positions matching TRBD2. This CDR3 is built from 16 residues. Looked up from germline, CDR1 is KGHDR and CDR2 is SFDVKD. V gave up 3 bases and J gave up 7 bases; unmatched junction bases: 6. CDR3 coding DNA: TGTGCCACCAGTGATCCGACTAGCGGGAGTACTAATGAGCAGTTCTTC. The encoded protein is CATSDPTSGSTNEQFF.

This clone was detected a few times. The chain employs TRBV7-3 and TRBJ1-1; TRBD1 matches 9 bases. Germline V CDR1 and CDR2: SGHTA, FQGTGA. The CDR3 has 15 amino acids. Trimming took 4 bases from V and 0 from J; bases not matched to a gene: 3. The CDR3 DNA reads as TGTGCCAGCAGCTCGACAGGGGGAGTGAACACTGAAGCTTTCTTT. Residues: CASSSTGGVNTEAFF.